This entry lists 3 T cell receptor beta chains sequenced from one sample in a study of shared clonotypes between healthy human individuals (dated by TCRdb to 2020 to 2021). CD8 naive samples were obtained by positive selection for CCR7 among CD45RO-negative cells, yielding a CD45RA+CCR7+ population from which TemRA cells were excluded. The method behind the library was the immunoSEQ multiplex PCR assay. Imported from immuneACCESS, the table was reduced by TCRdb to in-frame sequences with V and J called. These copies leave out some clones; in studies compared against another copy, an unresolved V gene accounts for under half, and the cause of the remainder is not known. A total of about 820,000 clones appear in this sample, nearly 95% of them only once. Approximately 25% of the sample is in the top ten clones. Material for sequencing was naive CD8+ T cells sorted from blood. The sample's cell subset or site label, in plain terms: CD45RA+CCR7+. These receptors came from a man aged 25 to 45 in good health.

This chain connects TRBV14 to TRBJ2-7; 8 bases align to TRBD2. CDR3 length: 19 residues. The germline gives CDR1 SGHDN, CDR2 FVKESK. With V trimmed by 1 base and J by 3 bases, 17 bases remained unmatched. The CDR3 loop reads CASSQGVWAGGFSGYEQYF. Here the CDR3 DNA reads TGTGCCAGCAGCCAAGGGGTATGGGCGGGAGGCTTCTCCGGCTACGAGCAGTACTTC.

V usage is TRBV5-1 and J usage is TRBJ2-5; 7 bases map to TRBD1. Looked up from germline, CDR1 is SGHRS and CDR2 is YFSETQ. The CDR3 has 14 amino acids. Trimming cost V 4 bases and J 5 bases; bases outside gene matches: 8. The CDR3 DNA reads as TGCGCCAGCAGCCCGACGACAGGGCTGGAGACCCAGTACTTC. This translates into CASSPTTGLETQYF.

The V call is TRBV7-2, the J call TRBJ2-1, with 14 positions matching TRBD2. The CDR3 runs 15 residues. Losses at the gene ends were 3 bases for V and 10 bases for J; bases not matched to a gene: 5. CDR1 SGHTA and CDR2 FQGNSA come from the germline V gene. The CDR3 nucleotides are TGTGCCAGCAGCTTTAGGGGACTAGCGGGAGCCGAGCAGTTCTTC. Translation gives CASSFRGLAGAEQFF.